This TCR beta chain came from a study of T cell changes during pregnancy in multiple sclerosis. Per germline, CDR1 MNHNS and CDR2 SASEGT. The V and J ends lost 8 bases and 1 base respectively, with 13 bases between them. The CDR3 is 14 residues long. Repertoires were generated with immunoSEQ multiplex PCR, while TCRdb's copy carries only in-frame clones and drops some. Among just under 50,000 clones listed, approximately 90% were seen once. The TCR comes from a female donor with multiple sclerosis, enrolled in a pregnancy study. This chain links TRBV6-1 with TRBJ2-3; D is unresolved. The sample in question was CD8+ T cells from peripheral blood mononuclear cells, obtained after pregnancy. This CDR3 reads CASSIPVGTDTQYF. For the CDR3, the DNA is TGTGCCAGCTCTATCCCGGTTGGCACAGATACGCAGTATTTT.